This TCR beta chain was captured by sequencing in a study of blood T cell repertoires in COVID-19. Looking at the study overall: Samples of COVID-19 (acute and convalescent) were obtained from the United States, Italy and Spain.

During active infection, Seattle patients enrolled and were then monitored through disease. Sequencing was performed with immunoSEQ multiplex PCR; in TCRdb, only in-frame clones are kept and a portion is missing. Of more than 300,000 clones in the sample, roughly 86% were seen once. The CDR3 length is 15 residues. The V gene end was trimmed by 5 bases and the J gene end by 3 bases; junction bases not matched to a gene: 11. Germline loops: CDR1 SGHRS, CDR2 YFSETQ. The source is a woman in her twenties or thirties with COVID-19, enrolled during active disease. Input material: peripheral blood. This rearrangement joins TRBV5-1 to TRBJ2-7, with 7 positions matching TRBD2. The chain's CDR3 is CASRFWAGDNYEQYF. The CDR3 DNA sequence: TGCGCCAGCAGATTCTGGGCGGGAGATAACTACGAGCAGTACTTC.